This T cell receptor (beta chain) was captured by sequencing in a study of cytomegalovirus exposure and HLA in healthy donors. Overall study results and limits: Overall, about 160 TCR beta chains were annotated as cytomegalovirus-associated.

PCR employed 60 Vbeta and 13 Jbeta primers. Study processing details: Unique TCR beta chains numbered approximately 80 million in a later analysis, with around 10 million shared. Clones were read by immunoSEQ multiplex PCR, and TCRdb kept only the in-frame ones, dropping some. V, J and clone size derive from that table, while D and trimming were established from the DNA sequence. The sample records about 170,000 clones, around 80% being singletons. A remark on this clone: Antigen: not known.

This CDR3 has 14 amino acids. V gave up 7 bases and J gave up 2 bases, with 14 bases separating them. CDR1 is MNHEY, CDR2 SVGAGI, per germline. The TCR comes from a man aged 25-45 years in good health and CMV-seropositive. Sequencing was done on a sample of PBMCs. V is TRBV6-5 and J is TRBJ1-2; possible D gene TRBD1, 5 bases. The CDR3: CASMPGGRNYGYTF. For the CDR3, the DNA is TGTGCCAGCATGCCTGGGGGGAGAAACTATGGCTACACCTTC.